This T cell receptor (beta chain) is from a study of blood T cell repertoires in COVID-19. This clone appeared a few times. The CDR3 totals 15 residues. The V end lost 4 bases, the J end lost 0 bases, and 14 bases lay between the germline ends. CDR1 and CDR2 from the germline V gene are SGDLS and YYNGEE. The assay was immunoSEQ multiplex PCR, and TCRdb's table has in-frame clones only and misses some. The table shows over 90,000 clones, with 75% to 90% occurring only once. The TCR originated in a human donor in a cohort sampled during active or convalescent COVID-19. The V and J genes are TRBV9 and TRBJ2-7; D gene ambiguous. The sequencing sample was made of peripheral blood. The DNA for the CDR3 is TGTGCCAGCAGCCCCGCTGGGCCCTACTCCTACGAGCAGTACTTC. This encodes CASSPAGPYSYEQYF. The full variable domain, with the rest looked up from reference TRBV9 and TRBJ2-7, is DSGVTQTPKHLITATGQRVTLRCSPRSGDLSVYWYQQSLDQGLQFLIQYYNGEERAKGNILERFSAQQFPDLHSELNLSSLELGDSALYFCASSPAGPYSYEQYFGPGTRLTVT.